Below, one T cell receptor beta chain is given with its context. The data belong to a study of regulatory T cells in long-lasting Graves disease. Study in general: For a period under 3 months, newly diagnosed Graves' patients had taken antithyroid drugs.

Germline-derived CDR1 and CDR2 are GTSNPN and SVGIG (reference sequence). CDR3 length: 14 amino acids. The ends lost 5 bases at V and 5 bases at J; junction bases unmatched: 10. Assembly of TCR beta libraries relied on iRepertoire HTBI primers together with Arm-PCR of CDR3 regions. Via MiXCR, TCRdb re-called the multiplex PCR reads, giving one row per CDR3 protein. This table holds about 620,000 distinct CDR3 sequences, 16% found once. Time point: newly diagnosed GD, antithyroid drugs for less than 3 months. Following extraction of RNA from PBMCs, that RNA was used to make the TCR library. The data also belong to a second study, concerning T cells in Graves' hyperthyroidism and ophthalmopathy.

The chain has TRBV30 and TRBJ2-7; 9 positions match TRBD1. The receptor was derived from a woman in her twenties or thirties with Graves disease. Sequencing used peripheral blood mononuclear cells (PBMCs), obtained at new diagnosis, from a patient treated with antithyroid drugs. Here the CDR3 reads CAWGGQGVFHEQYF. The CDR3 DNA reads as TGTGCCTGGGGGGGACAGGGAGTTTTCCACGAGCAGTACTTC.